Reported below is one T cell receptor beta chain. Its antigen remains unknown. MiXCR, run by TCRdb on the RACE reads, gives a single entry per CDR3 protein. The repertoire includes 90,000 or so distinct CDR3 sequences, about 8.5% of them detected once, and 2.5% to 3% sits in the top ten. Time point described: pre-sensitization, week 0. Treatment described: therapeutic diphenylcyclopropenone sensitization with weekly scalp DPC. Each donor was an alopecia patient between 18 and 70 years of age who qualified for DPC. The source of the sample is a study of human T cells and chemical hapten exposure. Background on the study: Sensitization was performed using 2% DPC on a roughly 2 cm by roughly 2 cm upper inner arm skin site. All through the roughly 23-week study, the scalp of each patient received diphenylcyclopropenone doses weekly. Findings of the study overall: Following DPC sensitization, TCRs present above 1 in 1000 frequency showed no change.

The J segment lost 4 bases and the V segment lost 0 bases, leaving 4 bases of the junction unmatched. The CDR3 runs 15 residues. CDR1 is LGHNA and CDR2 is YSLEER in the germline V gene. This TCR was sampled from a man in his forties or fifties with alopecia areata. Some clones in this sample may be carry-over from other donors' samples. The chain has TRBV4-3 and TRBJ2-7, with 9 bases aligning to TRBD1. The source material was whole blood, sampled in connection with sensitization to the hapten diphenylcyclopropenone (DPC). In nucleotides, the CDR3 is TGCGCCAGCAGCCAAGACGGGACAGGGATTTACGAGCAGTACTTC. It is translated as CASSQDGTGIYEQYF.